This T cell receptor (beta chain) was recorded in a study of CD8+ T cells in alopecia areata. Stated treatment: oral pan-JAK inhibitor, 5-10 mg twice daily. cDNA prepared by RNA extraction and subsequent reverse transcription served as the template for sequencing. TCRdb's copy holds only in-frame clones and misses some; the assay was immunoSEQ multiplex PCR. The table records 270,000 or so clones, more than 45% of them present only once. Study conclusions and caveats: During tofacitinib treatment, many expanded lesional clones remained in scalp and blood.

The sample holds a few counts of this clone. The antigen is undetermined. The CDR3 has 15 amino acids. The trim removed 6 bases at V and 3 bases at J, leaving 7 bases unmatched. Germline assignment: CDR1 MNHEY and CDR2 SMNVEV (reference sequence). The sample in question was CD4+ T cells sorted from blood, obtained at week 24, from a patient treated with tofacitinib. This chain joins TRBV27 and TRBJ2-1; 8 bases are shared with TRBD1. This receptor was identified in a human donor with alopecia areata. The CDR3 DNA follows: TGTGCCAGCAGGGCAGGACAGGGATACTACAATGAGCAGTTCTTC. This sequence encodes CASRAGQGYYNEQFF.